The present T cell receptor (beta chain) was sequenced within a study of Tregs in tolerant kidney transplant recipients. Sequencing used immunoSEQ multiplex PCR; TCRdb keeps in-frame clones, though not all of them. There are some 250,000 clones in the sample; approximately 83% occur only once, and 0.64% lies in the top ten. Regarding the study as a whole: The most relevant donor-specific Treg TCRbeta repertoire apparently came from expansion with activated donor B cells.

This clone was seen more than once but under ten times. No antigen is known for it. Trimming pared 4 bases from V and 10 bases from J, leaving 18 bases between. The germline V gene has CDR1 SGHDT and CDR2 YYEEEE. This CDR3 region has 15 residues. This TCR came from a human donor in good health. Source material: CD4+ T cells from blood. The J gene is TRBJ1-6, the V gene TRBV5-6; weak D call: TRBD1 (6 bases). Here the CDR3 reads CASSPPGRGMSPLHF. CDR3 DNA: TGTGCCAGCAGCCCCCCGGGCAGGGGAATGTCACCCCTCCACTTT.